Each of the 32 T cell receptor beta chains below was sequenced from the same sample in a study of immune heterogeneity within non-small cell lung tumors. TCR beta CDR3 was amplified by multiplex PCR using 32 V and 13 J primers. TCRdb independently ran MiXCR on the multiplex PCR reads; one entry per CDR3 protein. The sample yields roughly 14,000 distinct CDR3 sequences, less than 35% seen once. The template for each sample was 600 ng of genomic DNA, which had been extracted from bulk tumor tissue. Several biopsies per primary tumor, spaced far apart, were taken during surgery. Curative surgery was performed on patients who had untreated, newly diagnosed non-small cell lung cancer. The sample consisted of lung tumor tissue. Every receptor here comes from a man in his forties or fifties with non-small cell lung cancer.

V is TRBV6-2 or TRBV6-3 and J is TRBJ2-2; 7 positions agree with TRBD2. Germline trimming cut 9 bases from V and 0 bases from J; bases unmatched to any gene: 7. Germline lookup yields CDR1 MNHEY and CDR2 SVGEGT. This CDR3 contains 15 residues. This chain's CDR3 is CARSNLAANTGELFF. Written as DNA, the CDR3 is TGTGCCAGAAGCAACCTAGCGGCGAACACCGGGGAGCTGTTTTTT.

This clonotype ranks as medium-sized. The chain links TRBV12-3 or TRBV12-4 to TRBJ1-1, with D perhaps matching TRBD1 (6 bases). V was cut by 7 bases and J by 2 bases, with 11 bases left in between. CDR3 size: 13 residues. CDR3 coding DNA: TGTGCCAGCACCCAGGACAGCAACACTGAAGCTTTCTTT. It translates to CASTQDSNTEAFF.

This clonotype has only one observation. One base away lies a much larger clone, so this may be a sequencing read error. The rearrangement joins TRBV6-5 to TRBJ2-1; 7 bases line up with TRBD2. The germline V gene has CDR1 MNHEY and CDR2 SVGAGI. The CDR3 is made up of 15 amino acids. J lost 0 bases, V lost 2 bases, and 1 base had no gene match. The DNA of the CDR3 is TGTGCCAGCAGTTACGGGAGGGACTCCTACAATGAGCAGTTCTTC. Protein product: CASSYGRDSYNEQFF.

On this clonotype: This could be a read error, since a much larger clone is one nucleotide away. This sequence joins TRBV12-3 or TRBV12-4 and TRBJ1-4; no definite D call. This CDR3 has 14 residues. The CDR3 nucleotides are TGTGCCAGCAGTTTCGGAGGGAACGGTGAAAAACTGGTTTTT. Its protein product is CASSFGGNGEKLVF.

CDR3 in DNA: TGTGCCAGCAGCTTAGGTGGGCTGCCAGATACGCAGTATTTT. It encodes CASSLGGLPDTQYF. The V call is TRBV25-1, the J call TRBJ2-3; D remains ambiguous. The CDR3 is 14 residues long. The germline V gene has CDR1 MGHDK and CDR2 SYGVNS. V lost 6 bases and J 4 bases, leaving 14 bases between the germline ends.

In this sample, this clonotype turned up a few times. This chain connects TRBV20-1 to TRBJ1-5; 7 nucleotides match TRBD1. The germline CDR1 and CDR2 sequences are DFQATT and SNEGSKA (reference sequence). The ends lost 1 base at V and 2 bases at J; junction bases unmatched: 8. This CDR3 comprises 16 residues. CDR3 nucleotides: TGCAGTGCTAGAGGAGGGACAGTGGAGGGCAATCAGCCCCAGCATTTT. It codes for CSARGGTVEGNQPQHF.

This clonotype was counted a few times. This chain uses TRBV5-4 with TRBJ2-1, with 7 bases aligning to TRBD2. Germline V gene data show CDR1 as SGHNT and CDR2 as YYREEE (reference sequence). The J segment lost 2 bases and the V segment lost 4 bases, leaving 6 bases of the junction unmatched. The CDR3 is 15 amino acids. CDR3 bases: TGTGCCAGCAGCCGATCTAGCGGAGCCTACAATGAGCAGTTCTTC. Translated, it gives CASSRSSGAYNEQFF.

Ten or more counts support this clonotype. The chain is built from TRBV27 and TRBJ1-2, with 8 bases lining up with TRBD1. This CDR3 spans 14 amino acids. Germline V gene data show CDR1 as MNHEY and CDR2 as SMNVEV (reference sequence). Trimming removed 4 bases from V and 6 bases from J; junction bases left unmatched: 7. CDR3 DNA sequence: TGTGCCAGCAGTTCACGATCACAGGGGGATGGCTACACCTTC. It specifies CASSSRSQGDGYTF.

The chain couples TRBV25-1 to TRBJ2-6; D not certain. V dropped 6 bases and J dropped 2 bases, with 8 bases sitting between them. CDR1 is MGHDK and CDR2 is SYGVNS in the germline V gene. The CDR3 is 14 amino acids. CDR3 protein: CASRSTAGANVLTF. CDR3 coding DNA: TGTGCCAGCAGAAGTACCGCTGGGGCCAACGTCCTGACTTTC.

The rearrangement links TRBV18 to TRBJ2-5; the match to TRBD1 covers 8 bases. CDR1 is KGHSH and CDR2 is LQKENI in the germline V gene. CDR3 size: 14 residues. Trimming at V came to 4 bases and at J to 3 bases, leaving 4 bases not matched to a gene. In DNA, the CDR3 is TGTGCCAGCTCACTTCGACAGGGGAAAGAGACCCAGTACTTC. Translating gives CASSLRQGKETQYF.

Ten or more counts support this clonotype. This chain connects TRBV19 to TRBJ2-1, with D uncertain. The CDR3 sequence is 13 residues long. Trimming removed 2 bases from V and 5 bases from J, with 7 bases in between. CDR1 is LNHDA, CDR2 SQIVND, per germline (reference sequence). Here the CDR3 DNA reads TGTGCCAGTAGTATAATCTTAAACAATGAGCAGTTCTTC. This sequence encodes CASSIILNNEQFF.

This chain links TRBV20-1 with TRBJ2-2; possibly TRBD2 for D (6 bases). This CDR3 has 16 residues. Germline V gene sequence: CDR1 DFQATT, CDR2 SNEGSKA (reference sequence). The V and J ends lost 1 base and 5 bases respectively, with 17 bases between them. The CDR3: CSARGGRGLETGELFF. The CDR3 nucleotides read TGCAGTGCTAGAGGGGGACGGGGACTCGAGACCGGGGAGCTGTTTTTT.

Remarks on this clonotype: Mismatch with germline at one junction end may stem from a read error. The chain is built from TRBV12-5 and TRBJ1-1; tentative D call: TRBD1 (5 bases). CDR1 and CDR2 (germline): LGHNT, FRNRAP. The CDR3 covers 14 residues. This CDR3 is CASGTDSVNTEALF. The CDR3 nucleotides read TGTGCTAGTGGAACCGACAGCGTGAACACTGAAGCTCTCTTT. The entire variable domain, with the rest obtained from reference TRBV12-5 and TRBJ1-1, is as follows: DARVTQTPRHKVTEMGQEVTMRCQPILGHNTVFWYRQTMMQGLELLAYFRNRAPLDDSGMPKDRFSAEMPDATLATLKIQPSEPRDSAVYFCASGTDSVNTEALFGQGTRLTVV.

A remark on this clonotype: A much larger clonotype is one base distant, so this may be a read error. The chain uses TRBV4-1 and TRBJ1-6, with D perhaps TRBD1 (5 bases). The V gene's germline CDR1 is MGHRA and CDR2 YSYEKL. The CDR3 is 13 amino acids. Written as DNA, the CDR3 is TGCGCCAGCAGTAGGGGAGGTTCGCCACCCGTCCACTTT. Translation: CASSRGGSPPVHF.

This clonotype was counted between two and nine times. V gene TRBV28 combines with J gene TRBJ2-2; 7 nucleotides match TRBD2. The CDR3 has 13 amino acids. The V gene end was trimmed by 5 bases and the J gene end by 3 bases; junction bases not matched to a gene: 0. Germline assignment: CDR1 MDHEN and CDR2 SYDVKM. The CDR3 DNA follows: TGTGCCAGCAGTCGGGGGGACACCGGGGAGCTGTTTTTT. It translates to CASSRGDTGELFF.

A note on this clonotype: A read error may explain this, as a much larger clone is one base away. The chain has TRBV7-2 and TRBJ2-1; tentative D call: TRBD1 (6 bases). From germline, CDR1 is SGHTA and CDR2 FQGNSA. The CDR3 has 12 residues. The CDR3 nucleotides read TGTGCCAGCAGCCTGACAGGAAATGAGAAGTTCTTC. Amino acid sequence: CASSLTGNEKFF.

With respect to this clonotype: One end of the junction is discordant with germline, which a read error may explain. V usage is TRBV5-6 and J usage is TRBJ2-5; 11 positions agree with TRBD2. Germline CDR1 reads SGHDT; CDR2 reads YYEEEE. The CDR3 extends over 17 amino acids. CDR3 sequence reads: CASGFNPSGRNQETQYF. In nucleotides, the CDR3 is TGTGCCAGCGGCTTTAACCCTAGCGGGAGGAACCAAGAGACCCAGTACTTC.

The J gene is TRBJ2-6, the V gene TRBV7-2; 8 positions match TRBD1. V trimming: 2 bases; J trimming: 2 bases; junction bases outside the gene matches: 2. Germline values: CDR1 SGHTA, CDR2 FQGNSA. This CDR3 is 16 amino acids long. CDR3 nucleotide sequence: TGTGCCAGCAGCTTACAGGGGGCTGCTGGGGCCAACGTCCTGACTTTC. Translation: CASSLQGAAGANVLTF.

Concerning this clonotype: A much larger clone lies one base from this, so it may be a read error. J is TRBJ2-3 and V is TRBV24-1; TRBD1 is a possible D gene (5 bases). The CDR3 has 12 amino acids. Trimming took off 8 bases at V and 9 bases at J, with 14 bases between the two ends. Germline CDR1 reads KGHDR; CDR2 reads SFDVKD. CDR3 nucleotides: TGTGCCACCATTCGGATGGGGCCGACGCAGTATTTT. Encoded protein: CATIRMGPTQYF.

This chain joins TRBV5-4 and TRBJ2-7, with 7 bases that match TRBD2. The V and J ends lost 4 bases and 6 bases, in that order; junction bases with no gene match: 10. Germline V lookup: CDR1 SGHNT, CDR2 YYREEE (reference sequence). The CDR3 is 14 residues long. The CDR3 protein is CASSPEGGSLEQYF. The CDR3 nucleotides read TGTGCCAGCAGCCCGGAGGGAGGGTCCCTCGAGCAGTACTTC.

This clonotype occurred many times. The chain links TRBV18 to TRBJ2-1; D not resolved. V was cut by 3 bases and J by 10 bases, with 10 bases left in between. CDR3 length: 12 amino acids. The germline CDR1 and CDR2 sequences are KGHSH and LQKENI. The CDR3 loop reads CASSPVTEEQFF. In DNA form, the CDR3 reads TGTGCCAGCTCACCGGTCACAGAGGAGCAGTTCTTC.

This clonotype was observed a few times. The chain combines TRBV2 with TRBJ2-1; D remains ambiguous. The CDR3 is 13 residues long. Trimming shortened V by 6 bases and J by 2 bases, and 8 bases separated the two germline ends. Germline V gene data show CDR1 as SNHLY and CDR2 as FYNNEI. The CDR3 is CASRGSAYNEQFF. The CDR3 DNA reads TGTGCCAGCAGGGGCAGCGCCTACAATGAGCAGTTCTTC.

The sample holds many counts of this clonotype. The rearrangement uses TRBV5-1 and TRBJ2-7; D unclear. Per germline, CDR1 SGHRS and CDR2 YFSETQ. CDR3 size: 16 residues. V was shortened by 0 bases and J by 2 bases, with 15 bases between the two germline ends. The CDR3 DNA is TGCGCCAGCAGCTTGGACGGCTGGGAAACCACCTACGAGCAGTACTTC. This sequence encodes CASSLDGWETTYEQYF.

The CDR3 DNA is TGTGCCAGCAGTTTTTGGTCAGATGAAGCTTTCTTT. Protein sequence: CASSFWSDEAFF. This rearrangement joins TRBV12-3 or TRBV12-4 to TRBJ1-1; no clear D. CDR3 size: 12 residues. V was clipped by 3 bases and J by 7 bases, with 9 bases between them.

This clonotype is medium-sized in the sample. The chain couples TRBV24-1 to TRBJ1-5; D might be TRBD1 (6 bases). Trimming removed 5 bases at V and 1 base at J, with 14 bases between. This CDR3 spans 16 amino acids. Per the germline V gene, CDR1 is KGHDR and CDR2 is SFDVKD. CDR3 sequence (DNA): TGTGCCACCAGTGCCAAACAGGGTAGAAGCAATCAGCCCCAGCATTTT. Its protein product is CATSAKQGRSNQPQHF.

This clonotype showed up just a few times. The J gene is TRBJ2-3, the V gene TRBV6-1; a possible D gene is TRBD1 (6 bases). This CDR3 comprises 19 residues. V shed 7 bases and J shed 4 bases, with 30 bases lying between them. Germline V gene data show CDR1 as MNHNS and CDR2 as SASEGT. The CDR3 DNA is TGTGCCAGCACCTTCAATGAGGCTGGGGGCGTCGGCCTTGCAGATACGCAGTATTTT. Encoded protein: CASTFNEAGGVGLADTQYF.

In its sample, this clonotype is medium-sized (0.01 to 0.1%). CDR3 nucleotide sequence: TGTGCCAGCAGTTACCAGGGATCCGGGTCGGGTTATGGCTACACCTTC. This sequence encodes CASSYQGSGSGYGYTF. The chain has TRBV6-5 and TRBJ1-2, with D possibly being TRBD1 (5 bases). Germline CDR1 is MNHEY and CDR2 is SVGAGI. V was pared by 2 bases and J by 5 bases, with 18 bases between. The CDR3 covers 16 residues.

As DNA, the CDR3 is TGTGCCAGCAGCTTAGCACCCCCACTAGCGGTAATGTACAATGAGCAGTTCTTC. Residues: CASSLAPPLAVMYNEQFF. The J gene is TRBJ2-1, the V gene TRBV11-3; TRBD2 aligns across 8 bases. Germline CDR1 SGHNT, CDR2 YENEEA. The CDR3 totals 18 residues. V lost 1 base, J lost 4 bases, and 12 bases stayed unmatched.

This clonotype was recorded a few times. V usage is TRBV6-1 and J usage is TRBJ1-4; the match to TRBD1 covers 9 bases. CDR1 is MNHNS, CDR2 SASEGT, per germline. The V and J ends lost 1 base and 6 bases, in that order; junction bases with no gene match: 3. The CDR3 sequence is 15 residues long. The CDR3 reads CASSEGWTGDEKLFF. Written as DNA, the CDR3 is TGTGCCAGCAGTGAAGGGTGGACAGGGGATGAAAAACTGTTTTTT.

This clonotype was detected only a few times. J is TRBJ1-1 and V is TRBV28; D is possibly TRBD1 (6 bases). V was shortened by 1 base and J by 1 base, with 10 bases between the two germline ends. This CDR3 is 15 amino acids long. CDR1 MDHEN and CDR2 SYDVKM come from the germline V gene. The CDR3 sequence is CASSLLSRGNTEAFF. The CDR3 DNA is TGTGCCAGCAGTTTATTATCCAGGGGGAACACTGAAGCTTTCTTT.

A word on this clonotype: One base away lies a much larger clone, so this may be a sequencing read error. The rearrangement uses TRBV7-2 and TRBJ2-7; 8 bases match TRBD1. J lost 0 bases, V lost 9 bases, and 10 bases had no gene match. Germline-derived CDR1 and CDR2 are SGHTA and FQGNSA. This CDR3 region has 15 residues. CDR3 residues: CARSSGQGTSYEQYF. The DNA of the CDR3 is TGTGCCAGAAGTTCCGGACAGGGAACCTCCTACGAGCAGTACTTC.

The DNA for the CDR3 is TGTGCCAGCAGCTGGGGAGGACGTTTATACGAGCAGTACTTC. Its protein is CASSWGGRLYEQYF. This sequence joins TRBV5-6 and TRBJ2-7; D might be TRBD2 (6 bases). The CDR3 is 14 residues long. Germline CDR1 SGHDT, CDR2 YYEEEE. Trimming stripped 3 bases from V and 4 bases from J, with 14 bases between. The variable domain in full, with the rest retrieved from reference TRBV5-6 and TRBJ2-7, is DAGVTQSPTHLIKTRGQQVTLRCSPKSGHDTVSWYQQALGQGPQFIFQYYEEEERQRGNFPDRFSGHQFPNYSSELNVNALLLGDSALYLCASSWGGRLYEQYFGPGTRLTVT.